The 14 T cell receptor beta chains reported below all come from one sample, sequenced in a study of blood T cell repertoires in COVID-19. The data were produced by immunoSEQ multiplex PCR, yet TCRdb's version contains in-frame clones alone and is incomplete. The profile shows fewer than 50,000 clones, around 78% of them singletons. The sequenced sample was peripheral blood. Source of these receptors: a human donor in a cohort sampled during active COVID-19.

This chain connects TRBV4-3 to TRBJ1-4; 7 bases match TRBD1. The CDR3 runs to 17 residues. J gave up 0 bases and V 0 bases, and 4 bases lay outside the gene matches. CDR1 and CDR2 from the germline V gene are LGHNA and YSLEER. Here the CDR3 DNA reads TGCGCCAGCAGCCAAGATGGGCAGGGGGCAACTAATGAAAAACTGTTTTTT. It specifies CASSQDGQGATNEKLFF.

The chain links TRBV7-2 to TRBJ1-2, with D perhaps TRBD1 (5 bases). Germline V lookup: CDR1 SGHTA, CDR2 FQGNSA. The CDR3 has 13 residues. V gave up 5 bases and J gave up 4 bases, with 11 bases separating them. For the CDR3, the DNA is TGTGCCAGCAGCCGGCAGGGCCTCTATGGCTACACCTTC. Amino acids: CASSRQGLYGYTF.

J is TRBJ1-1 and V is TRBV7-9, with 8 bases aligning to TRBD1. The trim removed 7 bases at V and 3 bases at J, leaving 7 bases unmatched. Germline V gene sequence: CDR1 SEHNR, CDR2 FQNEAQ (reference sequence). The CDR3 runs to 14 residues. The CDR3 is CASTPRGQDTEAFF. The CDR3 coding sequence is TGTGCCAGCACCCCACGGGGACAGGACACTGAAGCTTTCTTT.

As regards this clone: Other DNA sequences within the sample encode an identical CDR3. The chain has TRBV19 and TRBJ2-5, with D perhaps matching TRBD1 (7 bases). The CDR3 loop spans 14 amino acids. Trimming removed 3 bases from V and 4 bases from J, with 12 bases in between. CDR1 is LNHDA and CDR2 is SQIVND in the germline V gene (reference sequence). The CDR3 region is CASSIRGDGETQYF. CDR3 nucleotides: TGTGCCAGTAGTATCAGGGGGGACGGAGAGACCCAGTACTTC.

The J gene is TRBJ2-6, the V gene TRBV24-1; 11 positions match TRBD1. There are 19 residues in the CDR3. V trimming: 3 bases; J trimming: 2 bases; junction bases outside the gene matches: 8. CDR1 and CDR2 (germline): KGHDR, SFDVKD. The CDR3: CATSDEDRGQIAGANVLTF. The CDR3 nucleotides are TGTGCCACCAGTGATGAGGACAGGGGGCAAATCGCTGGGGCCAACGTCCTGACTTTC.

The chain couples TRBV29-1 to TRBJ2-7, with TRBD2 matching over 8 bases. Germline CDR1 and CDR2: SQVTM and ANQGSEA. With 4 bases clipped from V and 1 base from J, the junction kept 6 bases outside the gene matches. CDR3 length: 14 residues. CDR3 in amino acids: CSVVGGDGSYEQYF. CDR3 bases: TGCAGCGTTGTCGGGGGGGACGGATCCTACGAGCAGTACTTC.

The rearrangement uses TRBV4-3 and TRBJ1-4; D is possibly TRBD1 (5 bases). From germline, CDR1 is LGHNA and CDR2 YSLEER. The CDR3 runs to 16 residues. V was shortened by 1 base and J by 2 bases, with 11 bases between the two germline ends. The CDR3 DNA sequence: TGCGCCAGCAGCCAAGGACAGCTCGCGACTAATGAAAAACTGTTTTTT. This encodes CASSQGQLATNEKLFF.

This clone was seen a few times. This sequence joins TRBV30 and TRBJ1-2; D is possibly TRBD1 (5 bases). The CDR3 extends over 16 amino acids. CDR1 and CDR2 from the germline V gene are GTSNPN and SVGIG (reference sequence). V shed 2 bases and J shed 0 bases, with 16 bases lying between them. CDR3 DNA: TGTGCCTGGAGTCTTGTAATCGGGGGGACTAACTATGGCTACACCTTC. Its translation: CAWSLVIGGTNYGYTF. The full variable domain, with the rest looked up from reference TRBV30 and TRBJ1-2, is SQTIHQWPATLVQPVGSPLSLECTVEGTSNPNLYWYRQAAGRGLQLLFYSVGIGQISSEVPQNLSASRPQDRQFILSSKKLLLSDSGFYLCAWSLVIGGTNYGYTFGSGTRLTVV.

The V gene is TRBV19, the J gene TRBJ1-2; 8 positions match TRBD1. Looked up from germline, CDR1 is LNHDA and CDR2 is SQIVND (reference sequence). Unmatched junction bases numbered 10, after V lost 5 bases and J lost 8 bases. The CDR3 is made up of 14 amino acids. In DNA form, the CDR3 reads TGTGCCAGTAGTTCCTCAGGGGGCGTCGGAGGCTACACCTTC. Translated: CASSSSGGVGGYTF.

CDR3 in amino acids: CASSDPWTAEQYF. Written as DNA, the CDR3 is TGTGCCAGCAGTGACCCTTGGACAGCCGAGCAGTACTTC. V usage is TRBV6-1 and J usage is TRBJ2-7; D may be TRBD1 (6 bases). The ends were cut back, 3 bases at V and 6 bases at J, with 12 bases in the middle. The CDR3 contains 13 residues. Germline lookup yields CDR1 MNHNS and CDR2 SASEGT.

The chain is built from TRBV7-9 and TRBJ1-2, with 11 bases identical to TRBD1. V lost 1 base, J lost 3 bases, and 7 bases stayed unmatched. The CDR3 contains 17 residues. CDR1 and CDR2 (germline): SEHNR, FQNEAQ (reference sequence). CDR3 coding DNA: TGTGCCAGCAGCTTAGAGGGCGGACAGGGGGCGGACTATGGCTACACCTTC. Amino acids: CASSLEGGQGADYGYTF.

This chain uses TRBV6-6 with TRBJ1-1; D is perhaps TRBD1 (5 bases). The CDR3 covers 15 residues. V lost 2 bases, J lost 0 bases, and 10 bases lay in between. Germline CDR1 and CDR2: MNHNY and SVGAGI (reference sequence). The CDR3 coding sequence is TGTGCCAGCAGTTACCCGGACACCCTGAACACTGAAGCTTTCTTT. Protein: CASSYPDTLNTEAFF.

The chain joins TRBV7-9 to TRBJ1-1; 9 bases are a match to TRBD1. Germline V lookup: CDR1 SEHNR, CDR2 FQNEAQ (reference sequence). The V and J ends lost 7 bases and 1 base, in that order; junction bases with no gene match: 7. This CDR3 is built from 15 residues. The CDR3 nucleotides read TGTGCCAGCAACAACAGGGGGCTGTGGAACACTGAAGCTTTCTTT. Translating gives CASNNRGLWNTEAFF.

The chain carries TRBV7-9 and TRBJ1-5; D uncertain. Germline CDR1 reads SEHNR; CDR2 reads FQNEAQ (reference sequence). This CDR3 comprises 13 residues. Trimming stripped 4 bases from V and 8 bases from J, with 12 bases between. CDR3 DNA: TGTGCCAGCAGCTCCTCCCCCACGGAGCCCCAGCATTTT. This sequence encodes CASSSSPTEPQHF.